This entry lists 29 T cell receptor beta chains sequenced from one sample in a study of PD-1 blockade in classical Hodgkin lymphoma. Brentuximab vedotin exposure varied, and every patient relapsed after autologous stem cell transplantation. Sequenced by immunoSEQ multiplex PCR; TCRdb stores in-frame clones only, minus some. The sample lists around 91,000 clones, approximately 80% seen once, with roughly 16% in the top ten. Sequenced here: peripheral blood mononuclear cells (PBMCs), sampled before the second cycle of nivolumab. Every receptor here comes from a human donor with classical Hodgkin lymphoma.

V is TRBV7-8 and J is TRBJ2-7; TRBD1 aligns across 8 bases. CDR1 SGHVS and CDR2 FQNEAQ come from the germline V gene. The CDR3 is made up of 14 amino acids. The V segment lost 5 bases and the J segment 5 bases; nucleotides outside the gene matches: 8. The chain's CDR3 is CASSTTDRGHEQYF. In DNA, the CDR3 is TGTGCCAGCAGCACCACCGACAGGGGCCACGAGCAGTACTTC.

This clone was counted only a few times. The chain combines TRBV28 with TRBJ1-2; tentatively, D is TRBD1 (5 bases). The V end lost 0 bases, the J end lost 6 bases, and 11 bases lay between the germline ends. The CDR3 covers 14 residues. The germline V gene encodes CDR1 MDHEN and CDR2 SYDVKM. The CDR3 DNA sequence: TGTGCCAGCAGTTTATGGGGGCGCATTGATGGCTACACCTTC. Residues: CASSLWGRIDGYTF.

V and J are TRBV6-5 and TRBJ1-2, with 8 nucleotides matching TRBD1. The CDR3 loop spans 13 amino acids. The germline CDR1 and CDR2 sequences are MNHEY and SVGAGI. V shed 4 bases and J 7 bases; nucleotides not matched to a gene: 5. CDR3 DNA: TGTGCCAGCAGTTCACAGGGGGTAGGTGGCTACACCTTC. The encoded protein is CASSSQGVGGYTF.

This sequence joins TRBV5-1 and TRBJ1-4, with 9 bases fitting TRBD1. Germline V lookup: CDR1 SGHRS, CDR2 YFSETQ. The CDR3 runs 14 residues. Trimming removed 3 bases from V and 8 bases from J; junction bases left unmatched: 5. CDR3 in amino acids: CASSSGQGGEKLFF. DNA of the CDR3: TGCGCCAGCAGCTCGGGACAGGGTGGAGAAAAACTGTTTTTT.

The V gene is TRBV7-2, the J gene TRBJ2-7; no definite D call. The CDR3 covers 14 residues. Deletions cut 1 base from V and 4 bases from J, with 11 bases between. CDR1 SGHTA and CDR2 FQGNSA come from the germline V gene. In nucleotides, the CDR3 is TGTGCCAGCAGCTTAGAAGTGGCAGCTTACGAGCAGTACTTC. Protein: CASSLEVAAYEQYF.

The chain combines TRBV5-1 with TRBJ1-1; TRBD1 aligns across 8 bases. This CDR3 has 15 residues. CDR1 SGHRS and CDR2 YFSETQ come from the germline V gene. V shed 4 bases and J 5 bases; nucleotides not matched to a gene: 10. The CDR3 DNA reads TGCGCCAGCAGCGCCCAGGAGACAGGGGTTACTGAAGCTTTCTTT. It codes for CASSAQETGVTEAFF.

For this clone: This specimen includes other DNA sequences encoding the same CDR3. V gene TRBV19 combines with J gene TRBJ1-5; maybe TRBD1 (5 bases). V gave up 2 bases and J gave up 1 base, with 9 bases separating them. From germline, CDR1 is LNHDA and CDR2 SQIVND (reference sequence). This CDR3 is 15 amino acids long. The CDR3 spells CASSIQGGSNQPQHF. Written as DNA, the CDR3 is TGTGCCAGTAGTATACAGGGAGGAAGCAATCAGCCCCAGCATTTT.

The CDR3 DNA reads TGTGCCAGCAGCCAAGAGTGGCGGGGACCGGCGCTGGAGGATACGCAGTATTTT. Translating gives CASSQEWRGPALEDTQYF. The chain joins TRBV4-2 to TRBJ2-3, with a weak D call TRBD2 (6 bases). The CDR3 covers 18 residues. V lost 0 bases to trimming and J lost 6 bases, with 22 bases between them. Looked up from germline, CDR1 is LGHNA and CDR2 is YNFKEQ.

The V and J genes are TRBV7-9 and TRBJ1-1; D gene uncertain. The V gene's germline CDR1 is SEHNR and CDR2 FQNEAQ (reference sequence). The CDR3 contains 11 residues. V was trimmed by 6 bases and J by 2 bases, leaving 4 bases between them. CDR3 protein: CASRDNTEAFF. CDR3 DNA sequence: TGTGCCAGCAGGGACAACACTGAAGCTTTCTTT.

This clone showed up just a few times. The chain links TRBV4-1 to TRBJ2-1; D is uncertain. The CDR3 runs to 13 residues. The V gene lost 0 bases and the J gene lost 9 bases, with 9 bases spanning the gap. Germline assignment: CDR1 MGHRA and CDR2 YSYEKL. DNA for the CDR3: TGCGCCAGCAGCCAAGACCCATGGGGTGAGCAGTTCTTC. It encodes CASSQDPWGEQFF.

The chain uses TRBV18 and TRBJ1-1, with D possibly being TRBD1 (5 bases). This CDR3 region has 15 residues. Trimming took off 2 bases at V and 0 bases at J, with 10 bases between the two ends. Germline values: CDR1 KGHSH, CDR2 LQKENI. Here the CDR3 reads CASSPMGELNTEAFF. The DNA of the CDR3 is TGTGCCAGCTCACCAATGGGGGAATTGAACACTGAAGCTTTCTTT.

V gene TRBV5-1 combines with J gene TRBJ1-1; D is ambiguous. The CDR3 has 13 residues. From germline, CDR1 is SGHRS and CDR2 YFSETQ. Trimming pared 2 bases from V and 4 bases from J, leaving 9 bases between. CDR3 amino acids: CASSFKGGTEAFF. CDR3 coding DNA: TGCGCCAGCAGCTTCAAGGGAGGCACTGAAGCTTTCTTT. Variable domain in full (rest from reference TRBV5-1 and TRBJ1-1): KAGVTQTPRYLIKTRGQQVTLSCSPISGHRSVSWYQQTPGQGLQFLFEYFSETQRNKGNFPGRFSGRQFSNSRSEMNVSTLELGDSALYLCASSFKGGTEAFFGQGTRLTVV.

This clone showed up just once. The chain joins TRBV9 to TRBJ1-2, with a weak D call TRBD1 (5 bases). V lost 0 bases and J 8 bases, leaving 11 bases between the germline ends. Germline CDR1 and CDR2: SGDLS and YYNGEE. CDR3 length: 13 amino acids. CDR3 region: CASSVDSSGGYTF. The CDR3 nucleotides are TGTGCCAGCAGCGTAGATTCGTCAGGGGGCTACACCTTC.

The genes are TRBV4-2 and TRBJ1-3; D is undetermined. V lost 9 bases to trimming and J lost 0 bases, with 9 bases between them. CDR3 length equals 13 residues. Germline V CDR1 and CDR2: LGHNA, YNFKEQ. CDR3 in DNA: TGTGCCAGTGGAGGGCCCTCTGGAAACACCATATATTTT. Translating gives CASGGPSGNTIYF.

V is TRBV5-1 and J is TRBJ2-3; D may be TRBD1 (6 bases). Germline V gene sequence: CDR1 SGHRS, CDR2 YFSETQ. This CDR3 has 15 residues. The V end lost 4 bases, the J end lost 0 bases, and 12 bases lay between the germline ends. In DNA form, the CDR3 reads TGCGCCAGCAGCATTAGGACAGCTAGCACAGATACGCAGTATTTT. Translating gives CASSIRTASTDTQYF.

This sequence joins TRBV10-3 and TRBJ2-7, with D possibly being TRBD2 (6 bases). CDR3 length: 13 residues. Trimming left V 8 bases short and J 0 bases short, with 11 bases between. From germline, CDR1 is ENHRY and CDR2 SYGVKD. The chain's CDR3 is CAIGTGDSYEQYF. Written as DNA, the CDR3 is TGTGCCATCGGGACGGGAGACTCCTACGAGCAGTACTTC.

The J gene is TRBJ2-5, the V gene TRBV4-3; TRBD2 agrees at 16 bases. V shed 0 bases and J 5 bases; nucleotides not matched to a gene: 9. The CDR3 runs 19 residues. Germline CDR1 is LGHNA and CDR2 is YSLEER. CDR3 region: CASSQDTGLAGGPRETQYF. The CDR3 DNA sequence: TGCGCCAGCAGCCAAGATACGGGACTAGCGGGAGGGCCTAGGGAGACCCAGTACTTC.

The chain couples TRBV7-8 to TRBJ2-1; D is undetermined. V was cut by 4 bases and J by 10 bases, with 8 bases left in between. The CDR3 consists of 11 residues. The germline CDR1 and CDR2 sequences are SGHVS and FQNEAQ. CDR3 sequence reads: CASSSLIEQFF. As DNA, the CDR3 is TGTGCCAGCAGCTCCCTCATAGAGCAGTTCTTC.

This clone was seen just once. The chain carries TRBV19 and TRBJ1-1; 8 bases fit TRBD1. Germline CDR1 and CDR2: LNHDA and SQIVND (reference sequence). The CDR3 is made up of 14 amino acids. V trimming: 5 bases; J trimming: 0 bases; junction bases outside the gene matches: 2. CDR3 sequence reads: CASSPQGVNTEAFF. In DNA, the CDR3 is TGTGCCAGTAGTCCACAGGGGGTGAACACTGAAGCTTTCTTT.

The table lists this clone with a count of one. This chain joins TRBV6-5 and TRBJ2-5; 9 nucleotides align to TRBD1. The CDR3 covers 14 residues. Losses at the gene ends were 6 bases for V and 5 bases for J; bases not matched to a gene: 7. Per germline, CDR1 MNHEY and CDR2 SVGAGI. The CDR3 DNA reads as TGTGCCAGCAGGGCCACAGGGGGCGGGGAGACCCAGTACTTC. As protein: CASRATGGGETQYF.

The chain recombines TRBV5-1 with TRBJ1-3, with TRBD1 as a possible D gene (5 bases). The V end lost 0 bases, the J end lost 0 bases, and 10 bases lay between the germline ends. The CDR3 spans 16 residues. Germline assignment: CDR1 SGHRS and CDR2 YFSETQ. CDR3 sequence reads: CASSLEGLSSGNTIYF. The CDR3, as DNA: TGCGCCAGCAGCTTGGAGGGACTGAGCTCTGGAAACACCATATATTTT.

The chain recombines TRBV7-3 with TRBJ2-3, with D tentatively TRBD1 or TRBD2 (5 bases each). CDR3 length equals 15 residues. V shed 1 base and J shed 0 bases, with 8 bases lying between them. CDR1 and CDR2 from the germline V gene are SGHTA and FQGTGA. The CDR3 here is CASSLMGPSTDTQYF. The CDR3 nucleotides are TGTGCCAGCAGCTTAATGGGACCAAGCACAGATACGCAGTATTTT.

In the case of this clone: The sample contains more than one DNA sequence encoding this CDR3. This chain links TRBV5-1 with TRBJ1-4; possibly TRBD1 for D (5 bases). V gave up 0 bases and J gave up 6 bases, with 12 bases separating them. This CDR3 comprises 15 residues. CDR1 is SGHRS, CDR2 YFSETQ, per germline. The CDR3 sequence: CASSLAGTGDEKLFF. DNA for the CDR3: TGCGCCAGCAGCTTGGCCGGGACGGGAGATGAAAAACTGTTTTTT.

This sequence joins TRBV12-5 and TRBJ2-7; D is possibly TRBD1 or TRBD2 (5 bases each). CDR3 length equals 15 residues. The germline CDR1 and CDR2 sequences are LGHNT and FRNRAP. The V gene lost 2 bases and the J gene lost 1 base, with 12 bases spanning the gap. CDR3 nucleotides: TGTGCTAGTGGTTTGTGGAGAGGGACGTCCTACGAGCAGTACTTC. Its protein is CASGLWRGTSYEQYF.

The chain employs TRBV5-5 and TRBJ2-7; D remains ambiguous. V was clipped by 1 base and J by 7 bases, with 15 bases between them. Per the germline V gene, CDR1 is SGHKS and CDR2 is YYEKEE (reference sequence). There are 14 residues in the CDR3. CDR3 residues: CASSLLGFPEEQYF. The CDR3 DNA reads as TGTGCCAGCAGCTTGCTAGGTTTTCCTGAGGAGCAGTACTTC.

This chain connects TRBV6-6 to TRBJ2-1; 9 bases are a match to TRBD1. Looked up from germline, CDR1 is MNHNY and CDR2 is SVGAGI (reference sequence). The CDR3 is 15 amino acids. J lost 6 bases, V lost 8 bases, and 11 bases had no gene match. CDR3 protein: CASGDRDRTSNEQFF. CDR3 bases: TGTGCCAGCGGGGACAGGGATCGTACAAGCAATGAGCAGTTCTTC.

In this sample, this clone turned up a few times. V gene TRBV19 combines with J gene TRBJ2-5; 16 bases fit TRBD2. Losses at the gene ends were 6 bases for V and 4 bases for J; bases not matched to a gene: 8. This CDR3 is built from 17 residues. The germline V gene encodes CDR1 LNHDA and CDR2 SQIVND (reference sequence). This CDR3 reads CASRGLAGGLGGETQYF. In DNA form, the CDR3 reads TGTGCCAGTAGGGGACTAGCGGGAGGGCTTGGAGGAGAGACCCAGTACTTC.

This clone was detected only a few times. The chain links TRBV7-8 to TRBJ2-1, with TRBD2 matching over 8 bases. Germline assignment: CDR1 SGHVS and CDR2 FQNEAQ. Germline trimming cut 5 bases from V and 7 bases from J; bases unmatched to any gene: 10. This CDR3 spans 15 amino acids. CDR3 protein: CASSPGTRWGNEQFF. The CDR3 DNA follows: TGTGCCAGCAGCCCCGGGACTAGATGGGGAAATGAGCAGTTCTTC.

The chain couples TRBV6-1 to TRBJ1-2; D not certain. Per germline, CDR1 MNHNS and CDR2 SASEGT. Trimming shortened V by 3 bases and J by 2 bases, and 4 bases separated the two germline ends. The CDR3 loop spans 12 amino acids. Written as DNA, the CDR3 is TGTGCCAGCAGTGAGCTAAACTATGGCTACACCTTC. Translating it yields CASSELNYGYTF.